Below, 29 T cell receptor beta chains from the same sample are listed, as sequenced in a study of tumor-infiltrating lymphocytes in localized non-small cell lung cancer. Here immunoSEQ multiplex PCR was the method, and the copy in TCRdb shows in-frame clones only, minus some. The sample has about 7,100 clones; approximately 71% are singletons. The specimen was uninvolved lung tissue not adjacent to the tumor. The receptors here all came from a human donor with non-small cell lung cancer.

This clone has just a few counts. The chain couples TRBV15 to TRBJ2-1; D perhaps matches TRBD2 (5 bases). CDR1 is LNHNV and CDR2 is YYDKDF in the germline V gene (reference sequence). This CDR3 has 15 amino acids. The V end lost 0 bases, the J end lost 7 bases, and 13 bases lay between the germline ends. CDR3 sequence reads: CATSRDWGVGNEQFF. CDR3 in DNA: TGTGCCACCAGCAGAGATTGGGGAGTGGGTAATGAGCAGTTCTTC.

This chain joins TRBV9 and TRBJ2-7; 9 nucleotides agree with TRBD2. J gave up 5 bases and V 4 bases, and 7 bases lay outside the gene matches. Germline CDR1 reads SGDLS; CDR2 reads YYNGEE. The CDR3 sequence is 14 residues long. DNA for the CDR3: TGTGCCAGCAGCCCTCAAATAGCGGGAGACGAGCAGTACTTC. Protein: CASSPQIAGDEQYF.

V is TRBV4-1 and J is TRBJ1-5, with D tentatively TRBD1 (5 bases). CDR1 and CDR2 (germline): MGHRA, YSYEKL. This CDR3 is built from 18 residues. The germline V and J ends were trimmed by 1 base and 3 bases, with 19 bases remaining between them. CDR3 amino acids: CASSQGFRGPGNNQPQHF. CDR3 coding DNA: TGCGCCAGCAGCCAAGGGTTCCGGGGCCCCGGCAACAATCAGCCCCAGCATTTT.

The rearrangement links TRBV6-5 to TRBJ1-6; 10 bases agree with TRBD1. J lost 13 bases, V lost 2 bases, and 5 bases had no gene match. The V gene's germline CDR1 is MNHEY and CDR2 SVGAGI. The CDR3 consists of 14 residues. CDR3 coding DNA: TGTGCCAGCAGTTACCAGGGACAGGGGAACCCCCTCCACTTT. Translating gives CASSYQGQGNPLHF.

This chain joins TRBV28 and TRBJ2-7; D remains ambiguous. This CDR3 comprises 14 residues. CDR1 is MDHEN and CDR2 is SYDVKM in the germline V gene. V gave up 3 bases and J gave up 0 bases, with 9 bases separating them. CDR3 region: CASSFGLSSYEQYF. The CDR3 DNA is TGTGCCAGCAGTTTTGGCCTTAGCTCCTACGAGCAGTACTTC.

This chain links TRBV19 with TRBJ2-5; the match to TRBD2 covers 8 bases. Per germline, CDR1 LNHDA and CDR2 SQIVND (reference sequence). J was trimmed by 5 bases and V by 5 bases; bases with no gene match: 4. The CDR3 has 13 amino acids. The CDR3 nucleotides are TGTGCCAGTAGTGGCGGGAGGCGGGAGACCCAGTACTTC. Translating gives CASSGGRRETQYF.

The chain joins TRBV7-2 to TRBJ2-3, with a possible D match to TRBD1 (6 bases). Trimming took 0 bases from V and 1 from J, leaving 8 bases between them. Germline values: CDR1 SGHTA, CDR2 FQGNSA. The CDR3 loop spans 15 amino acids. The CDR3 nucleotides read TGTGCCAGCAGCTTAGCGGGACAACGCACAGATACGCAGTATTTT. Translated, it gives CASSLAGQRTDTQYF. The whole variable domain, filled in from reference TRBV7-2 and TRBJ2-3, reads GAGVSQSPSNKVTEKGKDVELRCDPISGHTALYWYRQSLGQGLEFLIYFQGNSAPDKSGLPSDRFSAERTGGSVSTLTIQRTQQEDSAVYLCASSLAGQRTDTQYFGPGTRLTVL.

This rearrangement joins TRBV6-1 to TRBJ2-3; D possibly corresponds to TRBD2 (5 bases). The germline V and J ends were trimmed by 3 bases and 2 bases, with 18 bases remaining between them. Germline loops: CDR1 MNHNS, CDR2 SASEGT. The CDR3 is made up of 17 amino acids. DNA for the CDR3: TGTGCCAGCAGTGATGAGGCCGGGGTTCCTTACACAGATACGCAGTATTTT. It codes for CASSDEAGVPYTDTQYF.

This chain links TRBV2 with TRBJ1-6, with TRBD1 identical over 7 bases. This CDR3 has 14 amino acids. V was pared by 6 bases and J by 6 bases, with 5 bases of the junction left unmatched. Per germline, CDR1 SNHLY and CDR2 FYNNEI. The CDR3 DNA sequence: TGTGCCAGCAGCGCAGGGACAGCTAATTCACCCCTCCACTTT. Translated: CASSAGTANSPLHF. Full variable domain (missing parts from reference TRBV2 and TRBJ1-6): EPEVTQTPSHQVTQMGQEVILRCVPISNHLYFYWYRQILGQKVEFLVSFYNNEISEKSEIFDDQFSVERPDGSNFTLKIRSTKLEDSAMYFCASSAGTANSPLHFGNGTRLTVT.

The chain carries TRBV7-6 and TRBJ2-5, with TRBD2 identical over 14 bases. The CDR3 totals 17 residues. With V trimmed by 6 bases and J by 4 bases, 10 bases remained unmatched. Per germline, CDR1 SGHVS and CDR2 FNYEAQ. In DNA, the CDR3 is TGTGCCAGCAGTTCGGGACTAGCGGGAGCAGGTCGAGAGACCCAGTACTTC. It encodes CASSSGLAGAGRETQYF.

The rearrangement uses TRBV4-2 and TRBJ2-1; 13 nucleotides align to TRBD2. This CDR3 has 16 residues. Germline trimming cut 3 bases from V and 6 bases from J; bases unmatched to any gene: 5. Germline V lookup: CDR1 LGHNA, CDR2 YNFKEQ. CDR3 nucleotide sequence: TGTGCCAGCAGCCACACTAGCGGGAGGGCTGTCAATGAGCAGTTCTTC. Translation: CASSHTSGRAVNEQFF.

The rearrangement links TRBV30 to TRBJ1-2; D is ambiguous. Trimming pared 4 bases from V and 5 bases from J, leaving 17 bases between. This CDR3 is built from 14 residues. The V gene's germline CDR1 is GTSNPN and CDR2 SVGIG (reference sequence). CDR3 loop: CAWTPPDGQYGYTF. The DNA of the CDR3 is TGTGCCTGGACCCCCCCTGACGGCCAATATGGCTACACCTTC.

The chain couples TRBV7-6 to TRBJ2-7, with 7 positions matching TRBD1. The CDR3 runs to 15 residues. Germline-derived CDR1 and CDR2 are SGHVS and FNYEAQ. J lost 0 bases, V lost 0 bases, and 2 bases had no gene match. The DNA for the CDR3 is TGTGCCAGCAGCTTAGCGGACAGGAGCTCCTACGAGCAGTACTTC. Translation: CASSLADRSSYEQYF.

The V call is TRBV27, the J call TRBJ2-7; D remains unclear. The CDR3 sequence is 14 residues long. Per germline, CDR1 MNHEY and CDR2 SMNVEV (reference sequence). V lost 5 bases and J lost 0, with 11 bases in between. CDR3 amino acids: CASSPASISYEQYF. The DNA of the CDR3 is TGTGCCAGCAGTCCTGCCTCGATCTCCTACGAGCAGTACTTC.

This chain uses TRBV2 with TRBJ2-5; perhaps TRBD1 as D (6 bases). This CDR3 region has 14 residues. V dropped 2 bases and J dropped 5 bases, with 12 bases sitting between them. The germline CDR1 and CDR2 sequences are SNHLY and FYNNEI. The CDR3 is CASSEQAGVETQYF. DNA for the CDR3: TGTGCCAGCAGTGAACAGGCAGGGGTGGAGACCCAGTACTTC.

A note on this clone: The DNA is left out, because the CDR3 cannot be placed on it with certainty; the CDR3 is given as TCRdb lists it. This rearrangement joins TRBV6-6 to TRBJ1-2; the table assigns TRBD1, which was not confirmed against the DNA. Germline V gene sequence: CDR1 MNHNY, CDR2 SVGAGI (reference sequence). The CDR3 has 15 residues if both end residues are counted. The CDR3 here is CASSYSFGQGTDDTF.

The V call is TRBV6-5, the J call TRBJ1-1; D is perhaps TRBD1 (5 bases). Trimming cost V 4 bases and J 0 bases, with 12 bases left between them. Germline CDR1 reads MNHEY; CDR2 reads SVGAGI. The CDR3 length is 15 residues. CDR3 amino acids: CASSSTGGMNTEAFF. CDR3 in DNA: TGTGCCAGCAGTTCTACTGGGGGGATGAACACTGAAGCTTTCTTT.

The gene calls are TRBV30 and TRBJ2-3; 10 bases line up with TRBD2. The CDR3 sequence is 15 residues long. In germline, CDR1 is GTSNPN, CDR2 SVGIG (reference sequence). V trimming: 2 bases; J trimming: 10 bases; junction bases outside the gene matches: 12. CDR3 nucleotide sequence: TGTGCCTGGAGTAACGAGCGGGAGGGCCCGGGTGCGCAGTATTTT. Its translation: CAWSNEREGPGAQYF.

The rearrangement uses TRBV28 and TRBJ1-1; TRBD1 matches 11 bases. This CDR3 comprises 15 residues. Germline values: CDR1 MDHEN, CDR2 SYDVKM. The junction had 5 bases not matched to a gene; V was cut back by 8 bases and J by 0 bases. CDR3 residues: CASSGQGALNTEAFF. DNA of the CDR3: TGTGCCAGCTCAGGACAGGGGGCTTTGAACACTGAAGCTTTCTTT.

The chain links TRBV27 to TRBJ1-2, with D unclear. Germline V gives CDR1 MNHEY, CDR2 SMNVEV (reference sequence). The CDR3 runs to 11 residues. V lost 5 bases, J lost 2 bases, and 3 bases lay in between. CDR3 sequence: CASSGNYGYTF. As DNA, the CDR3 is TGTGCCAGCAGTGGGAACTATGGCTACACCTTC.

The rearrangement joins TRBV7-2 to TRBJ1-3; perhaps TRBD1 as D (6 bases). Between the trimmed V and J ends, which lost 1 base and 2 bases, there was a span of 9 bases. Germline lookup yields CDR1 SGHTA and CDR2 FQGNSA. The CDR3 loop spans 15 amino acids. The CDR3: CASSLETGTGNTIYF. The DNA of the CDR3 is TGTGCCAGCAGCTTAGAAACAGGGACTGGAAACACCATATATTTT.

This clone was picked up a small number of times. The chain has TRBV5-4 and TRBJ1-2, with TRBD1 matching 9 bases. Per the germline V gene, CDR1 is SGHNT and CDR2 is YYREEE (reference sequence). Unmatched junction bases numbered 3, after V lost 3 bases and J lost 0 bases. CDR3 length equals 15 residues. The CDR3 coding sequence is TGTGCCAGCAGCTGGGACAGGGCCTCTAACTATGGCTACACCTTC. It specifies CASSWDRASNYGYTF.

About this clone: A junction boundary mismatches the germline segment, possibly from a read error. The CDR3: CASSSSFGTEAFF. CDR3 DNA: TGTGCTAGCAGTTCAAGCTTCGGGACTGAAGCTTTCTTT. This chain connects TRBV7-7 to TRBJ1-1; D not resolved. CDR1 and CDR2 (germline): SSHAT, FNYEAQ (reference sequence). The CDR3 is 13 amino acids.

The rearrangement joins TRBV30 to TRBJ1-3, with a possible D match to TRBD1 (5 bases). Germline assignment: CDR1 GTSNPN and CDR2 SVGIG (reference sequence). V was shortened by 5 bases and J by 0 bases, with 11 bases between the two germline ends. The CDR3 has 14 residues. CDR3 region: CAWAPGLSGNTIYF. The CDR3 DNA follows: TGTGCCTGGGCTCCAGGGCTCTCTGGAAACACCATATATTTT.

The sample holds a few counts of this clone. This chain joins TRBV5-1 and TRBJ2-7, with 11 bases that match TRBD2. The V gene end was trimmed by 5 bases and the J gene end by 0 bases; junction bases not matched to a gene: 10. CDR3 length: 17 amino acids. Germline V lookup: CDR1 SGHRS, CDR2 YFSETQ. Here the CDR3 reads CASSSGTSGSSSYEQYF. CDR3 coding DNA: TGCGCCAGCAGTTCCGGGACTAGCGGCTCCTCCTCCTACGAGCAGTACTTC. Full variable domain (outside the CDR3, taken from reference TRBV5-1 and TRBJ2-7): KAGVTQTPRYLIKTRGQQVTLSCSPISGHRSVSWYQQTPGQGLQFLFEYFSETQRNKGNFPGRFSGRQFSNSRSEMNVSTLELGDSALYLCASSSGTSGSSSYEQYFGPGTRLTVT.

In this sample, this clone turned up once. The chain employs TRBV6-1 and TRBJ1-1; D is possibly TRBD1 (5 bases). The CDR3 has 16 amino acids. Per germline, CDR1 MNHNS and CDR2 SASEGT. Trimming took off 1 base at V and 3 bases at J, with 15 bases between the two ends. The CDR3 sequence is CASSEVPGSMHTEAFF. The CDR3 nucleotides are TGTGCCAGCAGTGAAGTCCCAGGGAGTATGCACACTGAAGCTTTCTTT.

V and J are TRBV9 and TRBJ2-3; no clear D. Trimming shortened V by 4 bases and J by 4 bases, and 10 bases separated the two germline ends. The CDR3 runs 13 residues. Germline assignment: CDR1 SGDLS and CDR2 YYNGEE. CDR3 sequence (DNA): TGTGCCAGCAGCCCCCAGGTATCAGATACGCAGTATTTT. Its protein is CASSPQVSDTQYF.

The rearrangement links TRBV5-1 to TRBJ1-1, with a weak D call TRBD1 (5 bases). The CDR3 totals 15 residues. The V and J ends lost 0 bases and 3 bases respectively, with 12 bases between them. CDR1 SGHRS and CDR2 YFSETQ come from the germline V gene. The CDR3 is CASSLDMAGHTEAFF. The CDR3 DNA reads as TGCGCCAGCAGCTTGGATATGGCAGGGCACACTGAAGCTTTCTTT.

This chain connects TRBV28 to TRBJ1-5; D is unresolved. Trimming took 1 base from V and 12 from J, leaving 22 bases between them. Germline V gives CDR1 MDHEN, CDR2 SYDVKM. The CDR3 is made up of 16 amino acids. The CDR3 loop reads CASSLSFPSRQEYQHF. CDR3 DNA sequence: TGTGCCAGCAGTTTATCATTCCCCAGCCGGCAGGAGTACCAGCATTTT.